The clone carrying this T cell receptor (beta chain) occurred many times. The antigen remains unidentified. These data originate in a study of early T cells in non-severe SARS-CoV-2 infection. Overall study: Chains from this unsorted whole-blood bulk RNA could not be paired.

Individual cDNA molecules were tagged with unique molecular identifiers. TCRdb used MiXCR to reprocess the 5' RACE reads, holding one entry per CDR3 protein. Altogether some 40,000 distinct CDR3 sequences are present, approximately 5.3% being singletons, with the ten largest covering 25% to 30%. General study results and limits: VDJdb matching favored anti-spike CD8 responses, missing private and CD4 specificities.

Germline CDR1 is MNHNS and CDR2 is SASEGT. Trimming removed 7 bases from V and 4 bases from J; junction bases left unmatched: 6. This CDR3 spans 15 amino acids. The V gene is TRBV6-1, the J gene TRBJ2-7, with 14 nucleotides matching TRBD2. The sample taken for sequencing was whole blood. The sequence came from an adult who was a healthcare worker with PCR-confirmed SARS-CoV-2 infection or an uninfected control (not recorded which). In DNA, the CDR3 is TGTGCCAGCAATGGGGGACTAGCGGGAGATTACGAGCAGTACTTC. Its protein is CASNGGLAGDYEQYF.